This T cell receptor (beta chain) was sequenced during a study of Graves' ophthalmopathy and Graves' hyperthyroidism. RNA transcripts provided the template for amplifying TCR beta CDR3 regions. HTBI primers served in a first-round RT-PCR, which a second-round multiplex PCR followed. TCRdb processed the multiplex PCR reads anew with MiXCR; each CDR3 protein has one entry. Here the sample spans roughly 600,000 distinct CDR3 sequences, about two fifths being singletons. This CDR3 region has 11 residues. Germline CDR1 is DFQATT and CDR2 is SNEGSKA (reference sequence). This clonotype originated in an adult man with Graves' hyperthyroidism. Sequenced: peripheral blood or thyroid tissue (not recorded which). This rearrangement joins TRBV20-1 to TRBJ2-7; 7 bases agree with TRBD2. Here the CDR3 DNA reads TGCAGGCTGCTAGCGGACTACGAGCAGTACTTC. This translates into CRLLADYEQYF.